Listed here are 5 T cell receptor beta chains from one sample, sequenced in a study of blood T cell repertoires in COVID-19. Only in-frame clones appear in the TCRdb table, and some are missing; sequencing was by immunoSEQ multiplex PCR. The sample has 80,000 to 130,000 clones, roughly nine tenths seen once. Specimen: peripheral blood. The receptors were sampled from a man aged 55-75 years with acute or convalescent COVID-19.

V gene TRBV7-3 combines with J gene TRBJ2-1, with 7 positions matching TRBD2. Germline assignment: CDR1 SGHTA and CDR2 FQGTGA. V shed 6 bases, J shed 0 bases, and the junction held 5 bases outside the gene matches. This CDR3 contains 15 residues. The CDR3 spells CASSHSGDSYNEQFF. The CDR3 region has the DNA TGTGCCAGCAGTCACAGCGGGGACTCCTACAATGAGCAGTTCTTC.

The chain combines TRBV5-1 with TRBJ2-1, with D unresolved. V was trimmed by 0 bases and J by 4 bases, leaving 5 bases between them. Per the germline V gene, CDR1 is SGHRS and CDR2 is YFSETQ. The CDR3 totals 13 residues. The CDR3 sequence: CASSLDRYNEQFF. The CDR3 DNA reads TGCGCCAGCAGCTTGGACAGATACAATGAGCAGTTCTTC. The variable domain in full, with the rest retrieved from reference TRBV5-1 and TRBJ2-1, is KAGVTQTPRYLIKTRGQQVTLSCSPISGHRSVSWYQQTPGQGLQFLFEYFSETQRNKGNFPGRFSGRQFSNSRSEMNVSTLELGDSALYLCASSLDRYNEQFFGPGTRLTVL.

This rearrangement joins TRBV6-5 to TRBJ2-2; D perhaps matches TRBD1 (6 bases). CDR1 is MNHEY and CDR2 is SVGAGI in the germline V gene. The V end was cut by 7 bases, the J end by 3 bases, with 15 bases between. The CDR3 extends over 15 amino acids. The CDR3 is CASTATGPYTGELFF. CDR3 nucleotides: TGTGCCAGCACCGCGACAGGCCCTTACACCGGGGAGCTGTTTTTT.

The V call is TRBV5-8, the J call TRBJ2-5, with D possibly matching TRBD2 (5 bases). V was shortened by 0 bases and J by 4 bases, with 19 bases between the two germline ends. CDR3 length equals 17 residues. Germline V gene lookup returns CDR1 SGHTS and CDR2 YDEGEE. CDR3 DNA sequence: TGTGCCAGCAGCTTGGGGGTCGCTGGGGAGACCGGAGAGACCCAGTACTTC. Translated, it gives CASSLGVAGETGETQYF.

This chain links TRBV27 with TRBJ2-2; 9 nucleotides line up with TRBD1. The trim removed 5 bases at V and 4 bases at J, leaving 8 bases unmatched. The germline V gene has CDR1 MNHEY and CDR2 SMNVEV (reference sequence). The CDR3 has 16 residues. The CDR3 reads CASSPGTGKGTGELFF. The DNA of the CDR3 is TGTGCCAGCAGTCCTGGGACAGGGAAGGGCACCGGGGAGCTGTTTTTT.